The 27 T cell receptor beta chains below come from one sample, sequenced in a study of naive and memory T cell subsets (dated by TCRdb to the late 2010s). The library relied on UMI-ligation and nested PCR. The sequencer listed for this sample is Illumina MiSeq. The beta constant-region primer was an equimolar mix of two oligonucleotides covering both TRBC1 and TRBC2. The public reads were quality trimmed at Q25 with fastp and then assembled into clones with MiXCR by TCRdb, keeping productive beta chains. Entries are consolidated by CDR3 protein sequence, retaining the most common genes and DNA. The sample yields 75,000 to 85,000 distinct CDR3 sequences; roughly 14% were counted once. Of the sample, about 0.93% is held by the ten largest clones. The sequenced material came from central memory CD4+ T cells from blood. The sample's cell subset or site label, in plain terms: central memory, CD45RA- CD27+. Receptors were obtained from a human donor in good health.

The chain carries TRBV12-3 or TRBV12-4 and TRBJ1-1; 7 nucleotides agree with TRBD1. The CDR3 loop spans 17 amino acids. V lost 6 bases and J lost 0; bases outside the gene matches: 13. The CDR3 DNA reads TGTGCCAGCAGACAACGAGGGGGCTGGGGGATGAACACTGAAGCTTTCTTT. It yields the protein CASRQRGGWGMNTEAFF.

V and J are TRBV9 and TRBJ1-1; D gene uncertain. Trimming took 3 bases from V and 0 from J, leaving 6 bases between them. The CDR3 is 13 amino acids. Germline assignment: CDR1 SGDLS and CDR2 YYNGEE. The CDR3 region is CASSASLNTEAFF. The CDR3, as DNA: TGTGCCAGCAGCGCGAGTCTGAACACTGAAGCTTTCTTT.

The chain links TRBV6-6 to TRBJ1-6; D is uncertain. CDR1 and CDR2 from the germline V gene are MNHNY and SVGAGI (reference sequence). The CDR3 runs 11 residues. V gave up 6 bases and J gave up 14 bases, with 11 bases separating them. The CDR3 is CASSPDITLHF. The CDR3 bases are TGTGCCAGCAGCCCCGACATTACCCTCCACTTT.

The rearrangement uses TRBV4-1 and TRBJ1-1; TRBD1 matches at 7 bases. The CDR3 totals 16 residues. V gave up 4 bases and J gave up 0 bases; unmatched junction bases: 8. The germline V gene encodes CDR1 MGHRA and CDR2 YSYEKL. The CDR3 nucleotides read TGCGCCAGCAGCCCAGGGGGGGGGAGATTGAACACTGAAGCTTTCTTT. Its translation is CASSPGGGRLNTEAFF.

This chain joins TRBV6-2 or TRBV6-3 and TRBJ1-1; 12 nucleotides agree with TRBD1. The CDR3 sequence is 19 residues long. The germline V gene has CDR1 MNHEY and CDR2 SVGEGT. Trimming cost V 5 bases and J 4 bases; bases outside gene matches: 17. The CDR3 nucleotides read TGTGCCAGCAGTGATCCTACCGGGACAGGGGGCCGCGAAGGCACTGAAGCTTTCTTT. It translates to CASSDPTGTGGREGTEAFF.

There are a few counts of this clonotype. The chain uses TRBV7-9 and TRBJ2-3, with 7 bases that match TRBD2. This CDR3 has 16 amino acids. Germline loops: CDR1 SEHNR, CDR2 FQNEAQ (reference sequence). Unmatched junction bases numbered 14, after V lost 5 bases and J lost 6 bases. This CDR3 reads CASSPGTGGSPDTQYF. The CDR3 region has the DNA TGTGCCAGCAGCCCAGGGACGGGGGGTTCCCCCGATACGCAGTATTTT.

The chain employs TRBV20-1 and TRBJ1-1; possible D gene TRBD1, 5 bases. Trimming took 6 bases from V and 3 from J, leaving 17 bases between them. In germline, CDR1 is DFQATT, CDR2 SNEGSKA (reference sequence). The CDR3 sequence is 14 residues long. DNA of the CDR3: TGCAGTGCAAAAGGGGAGCGGTTTGACACTGAAGCTTTCTTT. It is translated as CSAKGERFDTEAFF.

This clonotype was detected ten times or more. The chain has TRBV7-7 and TRBJ2-5, with no clear D. The CDR3 spans 11 residues. Germline loops: CDR1 SSHAT, CDR2 FNYEAQ (reference sequence). Trimming left V 10 bases short and J 2 bases short, with 8 bases between. The CDR3 is CAIRKQETQYF. The DNA for the CDR3 is TGTGCCATCAGAAAGCAAGAGACCCAGTACTTC.

At least ten counts were recorded for this clonotype. CDR3 sequence (DNA): TGCGCCAGCAGCGACACGCCGGGACTAGTAACCTACGAGCAGTACTTC. Its protein is CASSDTPGLVTYEQYF. The J gene is TRBJ2-7, the V gene TRBV4-1, with 8 bases matching TRBD2. V lost 5 bases and J lost 2; bases outside the gene matches: 11. Germline-derived CDR1 and CDR2 are MGHRA and YSYEKL. The CDR3 spans 16 residues.

The sample holds a few counts of this clonotype. A much larger clonotype is one base distant, so this may be a read error. The rearrangement uses TRBV20-1 and TRBJ2-1; 11 nucleotides line up with TRBD2. This CDR3 spans 15 amino acids. Per germline, CDR1 DFQATT and CDR2 SNEGSKA (reference sequence). J was trimmed by 8 bases and V by 6 bases; bases with no gene match: 12. The CDR3 DNA reads TGCAGTGCCACCTTAGCGGGAGGGCGCTTGTATGAGCAGTTCTTC. This translates into CSATLAGGRLYEQFF.

The chain joins TRBV29-1 to TRBJ1-1; no clear D. Per germline, CDR1 SQVTM and CDR2 ANQGSEA. The CDR3 runs to 13 residues. Trimming stripped 4 bases from V and 4 bases from J, with 13 bases between. DNA of the CDR3: TGCAGCGTTGTAACGGGCTTTGGCACTGAAGCTTTCTTT. Translated: CSVVTGFGTEAFF.

In its sample, this clonotype was seen many times. This chain uses TRBV14 with TRBJ2-1, with D possibly TRBD2 on 7 matching bases. CDR1 and CDR2 from the germline V gene are SGHDN and FVKESK. The CDR3 contains 16 residues. The ends were cut back, 3 bases at V and 0 bases at J, with 12 bases in the middle. CDR3 in DNA: TGTGCCAGCAGCCAGGGGGGGCGAAGCTCCTACAATGAGCAGTTCTTC. This translates into CASSQGGRSSYNEQFF.

The table lists this clonotype with a few counts. V is TRBV7-2 and J is TRBJ2-7, with 12 bases fitting TRBD2. The ends lost 4 bases at V and 3 bases at J; junction bases unmatched: 10. Per germline, CDR1 SGHTA and CDR2 FQGNSA. This CDR3 has 17 residues. The DNA for the CDR3 is TGTGCCAGCAGCTCAGGGACTGGACTAGCGGGAATCTACGAGCAGTACTTC. It yields the protein CASSSGTGLAGIYEQYF.

This clonotype was seen many times. This sequence joins TRBV11-3 and TRBJ2-1, with 8 bases aligning to TRBD2. This CDR3 has 15 amino acids. The V and J ends lost 2 bases and 5 bases, in that order; junction bases with no gene match: 5. Germline V gives CDR1 SGHNT, CDR2 YENEEA. The CDR3: CASSLQGLVNNEQFF. The CDR3 DNA reads as TGTGCCAGCAGCTTACAGGGACTAGTAAACAATGAGCAGTTCTTC.

This clonotype came up many times. The chain links TRBV7-9 to TRBJ2-5; D not resolved. The CDR3 covers 12 residues. Germline assignment: CDR1 SEHNR and CDR2 FQNEAQ (reference sequence). Between the trimmed V and J ends, which lost 1 base and 1 base, there was a span of 1 base. Here the CDR3 DNA reads TGTGCCAGCAGCTTAGGCCAAGAGACCCAGTACTTC. It is translated as CASSLGQETQYF.

This clonotype was counted many times. The chain links TRBV18 to TRBJ2-3; maybe TRBD2 (5 bases). V shed 3 bases and J shed 5 bases, with 9 bases lying between them. Germline CDR1 is KGHSH and CDR2 is LQKENI. There are 13 residues in the CDR3. DNA of the CDR3: TGTGCCAGCTCACCCACTAGGAAAGATACGCAGTATTTT. This codes for CASSPTRKDTQYF.

This clonotype was counted between two and nine times. The genes are TRBV12-3 or TRBV12-4 and TRBJ1-5; tentatively, D is TRBD1 (6 bases). With 6 bases removed from V and 3 bases from J, the gap between germline ends came to 9 bases. CDR3 size: 13 residues. As DNA, the CDR3 is TGTGCCAGCAGCGGGGGGCCCAATCAGCCCCAGCATTTT. The encoded protein is CASSGGPNQPQHF.

The chain joins TRBV6-2 or TRBV6-3 to TRBJ2-6, with TRBD1 matching over 7 bases. This CDR3 is 15 amino acids long. The germline V gene encodes CDR1 MNHEY and CDR2 SVGEGT. The V and J ends lost 6 bases and 4 bases, in that order; junction bases with no gene match: 6. The DNA for the CDR3 is TGTGCCAGCAGACTTACAGGGGTAGGGGCCAACGTCCTGACTTTC. This gives the protein CASRLTGVGANVLTF.

The J gene is TRBJ2-2, the V gene TRBV5-1; 7 positions agree with TRBD1. The CDR3 spans 13 residues. The germline V gene encodes CDR1 SGHRS and CDR2 YFSETQ. The junction had 3 bases not matched to a gene; V was cut back by 7 bases and J by 3 bases. Here the CDR3 DNA reads TGCGCCAGCCGGGACAGCGACACCGGGGAGCTGTTTTTT. The encoded protein is CASRDSDTGELFF.

This chain connects TRBV20-1 to TRBJ1-4; 8 nucleotides match TRBD1. The V gene's germline CDR1 is DFQATT and CDR2 SNEGSKA (reference sequence). CDR3 length: 15 amino acids. The V gene end was trimmed by 4 bases and the J gene end by 6 bases; junction bases not matched to a gene: 10. CDR3 loop: CSAIDPGQADEKLFF. The CDR3 DNA sequence: TGCAGTGCTATTGACCCGGGACAGGCTGATGAAAAACTGTTTTTT.

This clonotype showed up just a few times. The CDR3 DNA sequence: TGTGCCAGCAGCCTATCACTAGTAAGCACAGATACGCAGTATTTT. Protein product: CASSLSLVSTDTQYF. The chain couples TRBV7-2 to TRBJ2-3; the D gene is possibly TRBD2 (5 bases). The CDR3 is made up of 15 amino acids. With 5 bases removed from V and 0 bases from J, the gap between germline ends came to 12 bases. CDR1 is SGHTA, CDR2 FQGNSA, per germline.

In its sample, this clonotype was seen many times. The rearrangement uses TRBV27 and TRBJ2-5; D is possibly TRBD2 (6 bases). The CDR3 loop spans 14 amino acids. V dropped 6 bases and J dropped 5 bases, with 16 bases sitting between them. The germline gives CDR1 MNHEY, CDR2 SMNVEV (reference sequence). This CDR3 is CASRSGGSGETQYF. In DNA form, the CDR3 reads TGTGCCAGCAGGAGTGGGGGGTCAGGGGAGACCCAGTACTTC.

This clonotype was picked up a small number of times. The V gene is TRBV12-3 or TRBV12-4, the J gene TRBJ2-1; 10 bases are a match to TRBD1. This CDR3 has 14 amino acids. V was pared by 6 bases and J by 3 bases, with 2 bases of the junction left unmatched. For the CDR3, the DNA is TGTGCCAGCAGCGGGACAGGGGTCTACAATGAGCAGTTCTTC. It translates to CASSGTGVYNEQFF.

This clonotype came up a few times. In nucleotides, the CDR3 is TGTGCCAGCAGCGGGGACAGGGGTCGATCCTACGAGCAGTACTTC. Its translation: CASSGDRGRSYEQYF. This chain links TRBV9 with TRBJ2-7; 10 bases map to TRBD1. The V gene end was trimmed by 3 bases and the J gene end by 1 base; junction bases not matched to a gene: 4. There are 15 residues in the CDR3. Germline V CDR1 and CDR2: SGDLS, YYNGEE.

At least ten counts were recorded for this clonotype. This chain links TRBV10-3 with TRBJ1-6, with TRBD1 matching 8 bases. The V and J ends lost 6 bases and 7 bases, in that order; junction bases with no gene match: 2. CDR1 and CDR2 from the germline V gene are ENHRY and SYGVKD. The CDR3 has 13 amino acids. The CDR3 DNA reads as TGTGCCATCAGCCAGGGGGCGAATTCACCCCTCCACTTT. Translation: CAISQGANSPLHF.

This rearrangement joins TRBV12-3 or TRBV12-4 to TRBJ2-7, with 8 bases that match TRBD2. V was clipped by 3 bases and J by 1 base; unmatched bases: 2. The CDR3 runs to 14 residues. The CDR3 loop reads CASSLREASYEQYF. The CDR3, as DNA: TGTGCCAGCAGTTTGCGGGAGGCGTCCTACGAGCAGTACTTC.

The chain recombines TRBV10-3 with TRBJ2-1, with 11 bases fitting TRBD2. There are 15 residues in the CDR3. The V gene end was trimmed by 6 bases and the J gene end by 9 bases; junction bases not matched to a gene: 10. CDR1 ENHRY and CDR2 SYGVKD come from the germline V gene. Here the CDR3 DNA reads TGTGCCATCAGCGCCTTAGCGGGAGGGCCAGGTGAGCAGTTCTTC. It yields the protein CAISALAGGPGEQFF.